This TCR beta chain was sequenced in a study of cytomegalovirus exposure and HLA in healthy donors. For the study at large: A subsequent analysis stated that the 120 or so validation repertoires were run on the same platform as the roughly 620 first-cohort repertoires.

This CDR3 spans 14 amino acids. The germline V and J ends were trimmed by 5 bases and 5 bases, with 15 bases remaining between them. Germline CDR1 and CDR2: MNHEY and SVGAGI. Comments on this clone: The antigen is undetermined.

Overall study findings and caveats: In vitro assays verified that a few CMV-associated chains recognized CMV antigens specifically. Most sequenced TCRs were rare (though some public TCRs occurred in many donors).

This table comes from immunoSEQ multiplex PCR, and its TCRdb copy is limited to in-frame clones, with some not included. This table has some 110,000 clones, approximately 88% appearing once. The J gene is TRBJ1-2, the V gene TRBV6-5; no definite D call. This clonotype was obtained from a man between 18 and 29 years old in good health and CMV-seronegative. Input material: PBMCs. The CDR3, as DNA: TGTGCCAGCAGTCCCCAGGAAGTCGGATATGGCTACACCTTC. Translation gives CASSPQEVGYGYTF.